The clone carrying this T cell receptor beta chain was seen more than once but under ten times. The germline CDR1 and CDR2 sequences are SGHDN and FVKESK. Germline trimming cut 5 bases from V and 8 bases from J; bases unmatched to any gene: 5. There are 15 residues in the CDR3. This entry belongs to a study of blood T cell repertoires in COVID-19. Per the authors' pipeline: Researchers report that nucleated cell counts were estimated from reference gene primer amplification. The data were produced by immunoSEQ multiplex PCR, yet TCRdb's version contains in-frame clones alone and is incomplete. V and J calls and clone size are copied from that table; D and trimming were computed from the DNA. Altogether 150,000 to 200,000 clones are present, under 80% being singletons, with the ten largest covering approximately 12%.

The chain is built from TRBV14 and TRBJ2-1; 14 nucleotides align to TRBD2. Sequencing was carried out using peripheral blood. This sequence originates from a man between 50 and 59 years old who had recovered from COVID-19. CDR3 sequence reads: CASSTGTSGSHEQFF. CDR3 sequence (DNA): TGTGCCAGCAGCACCGGGACTAGCGGGAGTCATGAGCAGTTCTTC.